The 6 T cell receptor beta chains below were found in one sample sequenced in a study of shared clonotypes between healthy human individuals. The table came from immunoSEQ multiplex PCR; TCRdb's copy has only in-frame clones and leaves some out. The sample includes around 2.1 million clones, 85% to 95% seen only once; the top ten take 1.5% to 2%. Terminally differentiated effector memory CD45RA+ cells were left out of the naive CD8 fraction, which was CD45RO-negative and positively selected for CCR7. The sample was naive CD8+ T cells from PBMCs. The receptors derive from a man between 18 and 29 years old in good health. Some clones in this sample may be carry-over from other donors' samples.

In DNA, the CDR3 is TGTGCCAGCAGCTTAGCCCTAGGGACAGTAAATCAGCCCCAGCATTTT. Protein sequence: CASSLALGTVNQPQHF. The chain has TRBV7-9 and TRBJ1-5; TRBD1 matches at 7 bases. The J segment lost 4 bases and the V segment lost 0 bases, leaving 6 bases of the junction unmatched. Germline V CDR1 and CDR2: SEHNR, FQNEAQ (reference sequence). The CDR3 contains 16 residues.

This sequence joins TRBV28 and TRBJ1-5; TRBD1 aligns across 9 bases. CDR1 MDHEN and CDR2 SYDVKM come from the germline V gene. The CDR3 loop spans 16 amino acids. V was pared by 2 bases and J by 5 bases, with 7 bases of the junction left unmatched. CDR3 nucleotide sequence: TGTGCCAGCAGTTTAGACAGGGGGGGGATCTATCAGCCCCAGCATTTT. Translating gives CASSLDRGGIYQPQHF.

The chain joins TRBV14 to TRBJ1-1; the D gene is possibly TRBD1 (6 bases). Germline V gene sequence: CDR1 SGHDN, CDR2 FVKESK. V shed 1 base and J shed 7 bases, with 13 bases lying between them. CDR3 length: 14 residues. CDR3 coding DNA: TGTGCCAGCAGCCAAGTCAGGGGTTTGGGTGAAGCTTTCTTT. It encodes CASSQVRGLGEAFF.

The chain has TRBV5-6 and TRBJ1-2, with D maybe TRBD1 (5 bases). Germline V gives CDR1 SGHDT, CDR2 YYEEEE. The CDR3 loop spans 15 amino acids. V lost 4 bases and J lost 3, with 16 bases in between. Here the CDR3 reads CASSPGGIFYYGYTF. In nucleotides, the CDR3 is TGTGCCAGCAGCCCTGGGGGTATCTTCTACTATGGCTACACCTTC. Complete variable domain (other parts from reference TRBV5-6 and TRBJ1-2): DAGVTQSPTHLIKTRGQQVTLRCSPKSGHDTVSWYQQALGQGPQFIFQYYEEEERQRGNFPDRFSGHQFPNYSSELNVNALLLGDSALYLCASSPGGIFYYGYTFGSGTRLTVV.

This clone was seen only once. This sequence joins TRBV7-2 and TRBJ1-2, with 7 positions matching TRBD1. The CDR3 extends over 15 amino acids. Germline V gene data show CDR1 as SGHTA and CDR2 as FQGNSA. V lost 3 bases, J lost 1 base, and 5 bases stayed unmatched. CDR3 protein: CASSFRDSYNYGYTF. The CDR3, as DNA: TGTGCCAGCAGCTTCCGGGACAGCTATAACTATGGCTACACCTTC.

The table lists this clone with a count of one. The chain links TRBV5-6 to TRBJ2-7; TRBD1 or TRBD2 may be the D gene (5 bases each). V lost 0 bases to trimming and J lost 1 base, with 11 bases between them. Germline V gene lookup returns CDR1 SGHDT and CDR2 YYEEEE. This CDR3 spans 15 amino acids. Here the CDR3 DNA reads TGTGCCAGCAGCTTGGGAGGGGTTGTATCCTACGAGCAGTACTTC. This encodes CASSLGGVVSYEQYF.